Listed here are 18 T cell receptor beta chains from one sample, sequenced in a study of blood T cell repertoires in COVID-19. Assay: immunoSEQ multiplex PCR; the TCRdb copy retains only in-frame clones and omits some. The sample records hundreds of thousands of clones, 75% to 90% being singletons. Sequencing was carried out using peripheral blood. These receptors originate from a woman in her sixties with COVID-19, enrolled during active disease.

V is TRBV11-3 and J is TRBJ2-2, with a weak D call TRBD2 (5 bases). V gave up 5 bases and J gave up 6 bases, with 13 bases separating them. Germline CDR1 SGHNT, CDR2 YENEEA. This CDR3 comprises 14 residues. The DNA for the CDR3 is TGTGCCAGCAGCAGAAGCGGAAGCTCCGGGGAGCTGTTTTTT. Its protein is CASSRSGSSGELFF.

This sequence joins TRBV7-9 and TRBJ2-3, with TRBD1 identical over 9 bases. V lost 5 bases to trimming and J lost 4 bases; unmatched junction nucleotides: 10. CDR3 size: 16 residues. CDR1 and CDR2 (germline): SEHNR, FQNEAQ (reference sequence). As DNA, the CDR3 is TGTGCCAGCAGCGCAAAACCGGGACAGGGACCAGATACGCAGTATTTT. Encoded protein: CASSAKPGQGPDTQYF. Together with reference TRBV7-9 and TRBJ2-3, the CDR3 gives the full variable domain: DTGVSQNPRHKITKRGQNVTFRCDPISEHNRLYWYRQTLGQGPEFLTYFQNEAQLEKSRLLSDRFSAERPKGSFSTLEIQRTEQGDSAMYLCASSAKPGQGPDTQYFGPGTRLTVL.

V usage is TRBV6-4 and J usage is TRBJ1-1; D is undetermined. Trimming left V 3 bases short and J 1 base short, with 6 bases between. Germline V CDR1 and CDR2: MRHNA, SNTAGT. The CDR3 has 13 amino acids. CDR3 coding DNA: TGTGCCAGCAGTGAGAGAGAGAACACTGAAGCTTTCTTT. Its translation is CASSERENTEAFF.

The chain carries TRBV14 and TRBJ2-7; D perhaps matches TRBD2 (5 bases). Between the trimmed V and J ends, which lost 4 bases and 7 bases, there was a span of 14 bases. The germline V gene has CDR1 SGHDN and CDR2 FVKESK. CDR3 length: 13 residues. Written as DNA, the CDR3 is TGTGCCAGCAGCCTCTCGGGGTCATGGGAGCAGTACTTC. The encoded protein is CASSLSGSWEQYF.

This clone was observed once. The V gene is TRBV6-5, the J gene TRBJ2-1, with D perhaps TRBD1 (8 bases). Germline CDR1 reads MNHEY; CDR2 reads SVGAGI. V was cut by 6 bases and J by 7 bases, with 19 bases left in between. There are 15 residues in the CDR3. The CDR3 bases are TGTGCCAGCAGATACAGGGGGGTCGGGGGGAATGAGCAGTTCTTC. Translated: CASRYRGVGGNEQFF.

The DNA of the CDR3 is TGTGCCAGCAGCCCAGTTTTTGGCGGTGTTAGCTCCTACGAGCAGTACTTC. Translated, it gives CASSPVFGGVSSYEQYF. The J gene is TRBJ2-7, the V gene TRBV7-2; D unresolved. The CDR3 loop spans 17 amino acids. The germline V gene has CDR1 SGHTA and CDR2 FQGNSA. The ends were cut back, 5 bases at V and 0 bases at J, with 20 bases in the middle.

This clone was observed a single time. This sequence joins TRBV7-9 and TRBJ2-1; the D is unclear. The CDR3 has 13 residues. Trimming took 11 bases from V and 4 from J, leaving 15 bases between them. Per germline, CDR1 SEHNR and CDR2 FQNEAQ (reference sequence). CDR3 amino acids: CACRLSGYNEQFF. CDR3 coding DNA: TGTGCCTGCCGTTTATCAGGTTACAATGAGCAGTTCTTC. Supplemented by reference TRBV7-9 and TRBJ2-1, the full variable domain reads DTGVSQNPRHKITKRGQNVTFRCDPISEHNRLYWYRQTLGQGPEFLTYFQNEAQLEKSRLLSDRFSAERPKGSFSTLEIQRTEQGDSAMYLCACRLSGYNEQFFGPGTRLTVL.

This chain connects TRBV29-1 to TRBJ1-1; TRBD1 matches at 7 bases. The CDR3 has 14 amino acids. Germline V gene data show CDR1 as SQVTM and CDR2 as ANQGSEA. The V segment lost 5 bases and the J segment 2 bases; nucleotides outside the gene matches: 8. CDR3 in DNA: TGCAGCGTTCGACCCGGGACAGCTAACACTGAAGCTTTCTTT. Amino acid sequence: CSVRPGTANTEAFF.

This chain uses TRBV15 with TRBJ2-3; maybe TRBD1 (5 bases). CDR3 length: 18 residues. Between the trimmed V and J ends, which lost 0 bases and 1 base, there was a span of 17 bases. The germline V gene has CDR1 LNHNV and CDR2 YYDKDF (reference sequence). The CDR3 DNA reads as TGTGCCACCAGCAGAGATATCCCCGACAGCTTAGGCACAGATACGCAGTATTTT. Protein product: CATSRDIPDSLGTDTQYF. The full variable domain, completed using reference TRBV15 and TRBJ2-3, is DAMVIQNPRYQVTQFGKPVTLSCSQTLNHNVMYWYQQKSSQAPKLLFHYYDKDFNNEADTPDNFQSRRPNTSFCFLDIRSPGLGDTAMYLCATSRDIPDSLGTDTQYFGPGTRLTVL.

The V gene is TRBV7-2, the J gene TRBJ1-6; 10 bases match TRBD1. CDR1 is SGHTA and CDR2 is FQGNSA in the germline V gene. The CDR3 is 15 residues long. Trimming took 4 bases from V and 9 from J; bases not matched to a gene: 6. CDR3 in DNA: TGTGCCAGCAGCTCCGGACAGGGGGTTGGTTCACCCCTCCACTTT. It encodes CASSSGQGVGSPLHF.

This chain joins TRBV10-1 and TRBJ2-3; unclear D gene. CDR3 length: 16 amino acids. With 3 bases removed from V and 0 bases from J, the gap between germline ends came to 13 bases. CDR1 and CDR2 (germline): WNHNN, SYGVQD (reference sequence). CDR3 bases: TGCGCCAGCAGTGACGCCTCAGACACCAGCACAGATACGCAGTATTTT. Its translation is CASSDASDTSTDTQYF.

This clone was recorded once. The chain recombines TRBV5-6 with TRBJ2-7; D perhaps matches TRBD2 (5 bases). V was pared by 4 bases and J by 6 bases, with 11 bases between. In germline, CDR1 is SGHDT, CDR2 YYEEEE. The CDR3 loop spans 12 amino acids. This CDR3 is CASSLSGVEQYF. In nucleotides, the CDR3 is TGTGCCAGCAGCCTCTCCGGGGTCGAGCAGTACTTC.

V and J are TRBV6-5 and TRBJ1-1; unclear D gene. Trimming cost V 7 bases and J 1 base, with 10 bases left between them. Per the germline V gene, CDR1 is MNHEY and CDR2 is SVGAGI. CDR3 size: 13 residues. CDR3 sequence reads: CASNWAENTEAFF. The CDR3 nucleotides are TGTGCCAGCAATTGGGCAGAGAACACTGAAGCTTTCTTT.

The chain couples TRBV9 to TRBJ1-5; maybe TRBD1 (5 bases). This CDR3 has 15 residues. Germline V gene data show CDR1 as SGDLS and CDR2 as YYNGEE. V lost 0 bases, J lost 6 bases, and 13 bases lay in between. The CDR3 DNA is TGTGCCAGCAGCGTAGGGGCGGGGGGAGGTCAGCCCCAGCATTTT. Amino acids: CASSVGAGGGQPQHF.

This chain joins TRBV9 and TRBJ2-1; 10 bases agree with TRBD2. The V segment lost 1 base and the J segment 7 bases; nucleotides outside the gene matches: 2. Germline assignment: CDR1 SGDLS and CDR2 YYNGEE. CDR3 length: 14 residues. CDR3 bases: TGTGCCAGCAGCGTAAGCGGGGGGGCTAATGAGCAGTTCTTC. This codes for CASSVSGGANEQFF.

This clone was seen a few times. The rearrangement joins TRBV7-3 to TRBJ1-2, with 9 bases aligning to TRBD1. The CDR3 consists of 13 residues. J gave up 6 bases and V 5 bases, and 4 bases lay outside the gene matches. Germline loops: CDR1 SGHTA, CDR2 FQGTGA. Written as DNA, the CDR3 is TGTGCCAGCAGCCTCCGGGACAGGGATGGCTACACCTTC. Translation gives CASSLRDRDGYTF.

The chain carries TRBV5-8 and TRBJ2-3; D remains ambiguous. The CDR3 has 16 amino acids. The V gene lost 3 bases and the J gene lost 0 bases, with 14 bases spanning the gap. CDR1 is SGHTS and CDR2 is YDEGEE in the germline V gene. The CDR3 DNA reads TGTGCCAGCAGCTCGGGTCCGGATCCTAGCACAGATACGCAGTATTTT. It specifies CASSSGPDPSTDTQYF.

In its sample, this clone was seen once. The rearrangement uses TRBV5-1 and TRBJ2-3; 7 bases map to TRBD2. Per germline, CDR1 SGHRS and CDR2 YFSETQ. The CDR3 extends over 15 amino acids. Germline trimming cut 2 bases from V and 2 bases from J; bases unmatched to any gene: 5. The CDR3 bases are TGCGCCAGCAGCTTCTTCGGGGGGTCCACAGATACGCAGTATTTT. This translates into CASSFFGGSTDTQYF.